The T cell receptor (beta chain) under discussion was sequenced for a study of T cell responses to AZD1222 COVID-19 vaccine. The method was immunoSEQ multiplex PCR; TCRdb's version includes in-frame clones alone and lacks a portion of them. The table has about 94,000 clones, approximately 81% seen once. The CDR3 covers 19 residues. Overall study results and limits: Recipients of AZD1222 seropositive at baseline numbered only five or six.

The study pooled second doses at about 4 or about 12 weeks. With regard to this clone: Its matching antigen is unknown.

The chain has TRBV1 and TRBJ2-7; the table's D call of TRBD2 was not tested on the DNA. TRBV1 is a pseudogene. Sequenced here: peripheral blood, sampled 28 days after the second AZD1222 dose. The sequence came from an adult who received the AZD1222 COVID-19 vaccine. The CDR3 here is CTSSQETSNRSLGLYEQYF. CDR3 DNA: TGCACCAGCAGCCAAGAGACTAGCAATAGGTCTTTGGGCCTCTACGAGCAGTACTTC.